This T cell receptor (beta chain) derives from a study of PD-L1 blockade in urothelial cancer (dated by TCRdb to about 2017). About the investigation overall: Every patient began therapy at some point between 2013 and 2015 and was given atezolizumab 1,200 mg intravenously every 3 weeks. About 85% of the roughly 29 patients were males with bladder-origin urothelial cancer, and 18 of 29 reported a prior smoking history. Patients had an ECOG performance status of 0 or 1 and had received between 0 and 3 prior chemotherapy regimens. Blood samples were analyzed at 3 weeks after treatment start (second dose) and at 6 weeks after treatment start. Blood samples gave median yields of around 150,000 T cells and 82,636 unique TCRs, along with a median clonality of around 0.08. The study, an exploratory multi-omic analysis, examined somatic, immune and clinical correlates of response to PD-L1 blockade with atezolizumab in urothelial cancer. TCR sequencing covered pretreatment tumor samples and matched, serially collected peripheral blood taken before and after atezolizumab treatment. Durable clinical benefit was defined as a progression-free survival longer than 6 months, and TCR features were additionally tested against progression-free survival and overall survival. In the same patients, whole exome sequencing and RNA sequencing of pretreatment tumors were performed in addition to TCR sequencing. Under ten patients reached durable clinical benefit, while 20 patients did not. Twenty-nine patients had pretreatment blood TCR-seq, roughly 25 had at least one posttreatment blood collection, and roughly 25 had tumor TCR-seq. Broader findings and caveats from the paper: Small sample size (n ≈ 27) and many exploratory analyses mean the results are intended to be hypothesis-generating. Improved progression-free and overall survival was found to be associated with pretreatment peripheral blood TCR clonality below the median. Patients with durable benefit showed greater expansion of tumor-associated TCR clones in peripheral blood 3 weeks after starting treatment (n = 22, p = 0.022).

As to this clone: Its cognate antigen has yet to be identified. No much larger clonotype is one base removed from it; base qualities were not supplied.

There are 13 amino acids in the CDR3, from cysteine to phenylalanine inclusive. Just the 39-base CDR3 DNA is kept, in frame starting at base 1. CDR1 and CDR2 are read off the germline V gene as SGHNT and YENEEA. V gives up 5 bases and J gives up 4 bases, and the segment between their germline ends measures 12 bases. Synthetic TCR analog templates were spiked into each PCR so that absolute template abundance could be estimated from read counts. TCRbeta CDR3 regions were amplified from genomic DNA with bias-controlled V and J gene primers using the immunoSEQ assay. Sequencing of rearranged TCRbeta segments was performed at approximately 20X coverage. The authors' pipeline ran thus. Clustering was used to correct sequencing errors, and CDR3s were annotated against IMGT so that V, D and J genes could be assigned. Downstream analyses used only productive TCRbeta rearrangements and left out out-of-frame or stop-codon sequences. To compute clonality, Shannon entropy was normalized by the log of the number of unique productive sequences and then subtracted from one. Fisher's exact test with Benjamini-Hochberg correction, using a cutoff of adjusted p below 0.01, was how clones that differed between time points or between blood and tumor were identified. Here the immuneACCESS table is served through TCRdb, limited to in-frame sequences with V and J called. Missing clones are a known gap in these copies; in checked studies unresolved V genes cover under half, and the rest lacks a known reason. From that table come the V and J calls and clone size; the DNA was used to work out D and trimming. The sample table contains around 66,000 clones; only one count was recorded for 88% of them. Approximately 10% of the sample comes from the top ten.

The sample's time point label, decoded: peripheral blood 6 weeks after treatment start. A cohort of 25 to 35 patients with locally advanced or metastatic urothelial carcinoma, treated at Memorial Sloan Kettering on a trial protocol, was included. Peripheral blood mononuclear cells were collected pretreatment and during treatment, with between 1 and 8 total time points per patient. The Qiagen DNeasy Blood extraction kit was used to purify genomic DNA from total PBMCs and tumor samples. PBMCs were collected pretreatment and during treatment and were isolated and stored as previously described. The sample was PBMCs, taken around atezolizumab (anti-PD-L1) treatment. The receptor was derived from a man aged 60 to 75 with urothelial cancer. Recombination linked TRBV11-3 to TRBJ2-7, with TRBD2 as a weak D call on 6 bases. The sequence in DNA is TGTGCCAGCAGCGCCCGGGACTCTTACGAGCAGTACTTC. It translates as CASSARDSYEQYF.